This T cell receptor (beta chain) was identified during a study of cytomegalovirus exposure and HLA in healthy donors. Study-wide background: Early released data comprised tens of millions of unique TCRs from HLA-typed donors.

In the PCR, 60 Vbeta and 13 Jbeta primers were used. Clones were read by immunoSEQ multiplex PCR, and TCRdb kept only the in-frame ones, dropping some. This sample carries approximately 38,000 clones, approximately 80% of them seen once, and the ten largest clones take about 3.5%. Study conclusions and caveats: Rare TCR sequences dominated, though some public TCRs recurred in many donors. Later analysis suggested most CMV-associated TCR beta chains were HLA-restricted. A later look showed TCR association rates differing by HLA locus, highest for DRB1 and lowest for HLA-C.

V was pared by 4 bases and J by 1 base, with 8 bases between. CDR1 is SGHTS, CDR2 YDEGEE, per germline. The CDR3 sequence is 13 residues long. On this clone itself: Its antigen is as yet unknown.

The sequenced sample consisted of PBMCs. The receptor's source is a woman aged 18-29 years in good health and CMV-seronegative. This chain connects TRBV5-8 to TRBJ1-1; no reliable D call. The CDR3 here is CASSPTGNTEAFF. DNA for the CDR3: TGTGCCAGCAGCCCAACGGGGAACACTGAAGCTTTCTTT.